This T cell receptor beta chain is from a study of blood T cell repertoires in COVID-19. Study-level information: The United States, Italy and Spain supplied acute and convalescent COVID-19 samples.

In the original analysis: It was from reference gene primer amplification that nucleated cell counts were estimated. Clones were sequenced by immunoSEQ multiplex PCR, and TCRdb holds only the in-frame ones, with some missing. V and J calls and clone size are those listed in that table; D and trimming were worked out from the DNA. The sample has 160,000 or so clones; about nine tenths are singletons. This CDR3 contains 16 residues. Germline-derived CDR1 and CDR2 are SGHTA and FQGNSA. Trimming removed 1 base from V and 2 bases from J, with 14 bases in between. Sequences were obtained from peripheral blood. This clonotype was sampled from a woman in her forties or fifties with acute or convalescent COVID-19. The rearrangement links TRBV7-2 to TRBJ2-5, with TRBD2 as a possible D gene (6 bases). The CDR3: CASSLGGRRVQETQYF. The CDR3 region has the DNA TGTGCCAGCAGCTTAGGGGGGAGGCGGGTACAAGAGACCCAGTACTTC.